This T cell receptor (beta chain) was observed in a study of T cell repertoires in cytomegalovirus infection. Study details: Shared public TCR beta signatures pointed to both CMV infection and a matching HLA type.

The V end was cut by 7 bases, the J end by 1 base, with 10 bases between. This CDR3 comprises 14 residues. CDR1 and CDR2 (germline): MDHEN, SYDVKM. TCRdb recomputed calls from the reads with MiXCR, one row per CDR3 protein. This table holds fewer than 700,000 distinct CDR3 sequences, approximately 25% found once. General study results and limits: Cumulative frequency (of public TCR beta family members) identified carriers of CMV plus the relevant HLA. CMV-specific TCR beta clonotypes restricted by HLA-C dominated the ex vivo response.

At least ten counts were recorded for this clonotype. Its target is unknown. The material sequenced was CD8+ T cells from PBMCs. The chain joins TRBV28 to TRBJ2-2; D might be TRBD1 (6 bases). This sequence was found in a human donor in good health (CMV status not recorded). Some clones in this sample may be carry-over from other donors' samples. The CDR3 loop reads CASKLQGNTGELFF. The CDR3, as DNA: TGTGCCAGCAAACTACAGGGGAACACCGGGGAGCTGTTTTTT.